The present T cell receptor (beta chain) was sequenced within a study of T cells after yellow fever vaccination. Whole-study findings and limits: Among all clonotypes, a small share was observed in both CD4 and CD8 compartments. Boosting was followed by the reappearance of most primary-vaccination clones (under 97% CD4, more than 70% CD8).

The study made its TCR cDNA through 5'RACE template switching. That step introduced a universal primer site along with UMIs. TCRdb reprocessed the 5' RACE reads with MiXCR, giving one entry per CDR3 protein. The data show some 320,000 distinct CDR3 sequences, over 8.5% seen once. Details on this clonotype: Its antigen is unidentified.

Specimen: CD4+ T cells sorted from PBMCs, collected 45 days after the yellow fever booster vaccination. This receptor was identified in a man between 18 and 35 years old who received the YFV17D yellow fever vaccine.

The CDR3 sequence is CASSTGVGGNTIYF. As DNA, the CDR3 is TGTGCCAGCAGCACGGGTGTCGGGGGAAACACCATATATTTT. V gene TRBV7-3 combines with J gene TRBJ1-3; D call uncertain. The CDR3 contains 14 residues. The germline V and J ends were trimmed by 5 bases and 4 bases, with 12 bases remaining between them. CDR1 and CDR2 (germline): SGHTA, FQGTGA.